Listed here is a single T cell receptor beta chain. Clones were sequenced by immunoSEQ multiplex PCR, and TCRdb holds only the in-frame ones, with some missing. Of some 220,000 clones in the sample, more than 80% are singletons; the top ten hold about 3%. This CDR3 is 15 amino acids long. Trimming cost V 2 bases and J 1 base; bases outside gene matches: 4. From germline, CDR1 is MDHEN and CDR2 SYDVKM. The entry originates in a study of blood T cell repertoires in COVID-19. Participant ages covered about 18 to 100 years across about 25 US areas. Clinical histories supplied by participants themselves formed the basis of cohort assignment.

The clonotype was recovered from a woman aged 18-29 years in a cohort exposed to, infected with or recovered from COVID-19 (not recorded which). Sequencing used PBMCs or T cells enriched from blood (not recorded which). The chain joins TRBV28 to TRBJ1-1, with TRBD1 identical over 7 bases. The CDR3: CASSLRTGTNTEAFF. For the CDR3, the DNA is TGTGCCAGCAGTTTACGGACAGGAACGAACACTGAAGCTTTCTTT.